This entry concerns a single T cell receptor beta chain. The CDR3 consists of 15 residues. Germline lookup yields CDR1 LGHDT and CDR2 YNNKEL (reference sequence). The ends lost 3 bases at V and 0 bases at J; junction bases unmatched: 1. The data originate from a study of blood T cell repertoires in COVID-19. The repertoire was sequenced with immunoSEQ multiplex PCR; TCRdb's copy has only in-frame clones and lacks some. This table holds about 83,000 clones, roughly 80% found once. The specimen sequenced was peripheral blood. The rearrangement uses TRBV3-1 (or the pseudogene TRBV3-2) and TRBJ2-3, with TRBD1 identical over 9 bases. The clonotype originates from a woman of 80 years or more with acute or convalescent COVID-19. The CDR3, as DNA: TGTGCCAGCAGCCAGGGGACAGGGAGCACAGATACGCAGTATTTT. This codes for CASSQGTGSTDTQYF.